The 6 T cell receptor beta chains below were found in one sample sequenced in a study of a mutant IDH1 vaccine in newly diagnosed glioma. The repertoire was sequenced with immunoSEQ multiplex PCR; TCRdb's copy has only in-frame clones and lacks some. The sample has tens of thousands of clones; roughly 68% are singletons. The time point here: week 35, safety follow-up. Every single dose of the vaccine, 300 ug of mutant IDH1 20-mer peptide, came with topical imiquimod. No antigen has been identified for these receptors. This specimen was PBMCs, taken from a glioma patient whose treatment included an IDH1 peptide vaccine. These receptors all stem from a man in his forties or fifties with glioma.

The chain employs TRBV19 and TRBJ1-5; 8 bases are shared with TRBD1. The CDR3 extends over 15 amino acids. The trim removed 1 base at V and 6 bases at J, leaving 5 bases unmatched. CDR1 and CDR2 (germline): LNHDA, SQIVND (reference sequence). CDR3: CASSIAGQGVQPQHF. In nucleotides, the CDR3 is TGTGCCAGTAGTATAGCCGGACAGGGTGTTCAGCCCCAGCATTTT.

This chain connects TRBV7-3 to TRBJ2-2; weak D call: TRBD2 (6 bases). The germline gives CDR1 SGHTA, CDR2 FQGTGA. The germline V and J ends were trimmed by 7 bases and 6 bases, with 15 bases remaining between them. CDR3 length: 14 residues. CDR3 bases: TGTGCCAGCAACCAAATTGGGGGGTCCGGGGAGCTGTTTTTT. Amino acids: CASNQIGGSGELFF.

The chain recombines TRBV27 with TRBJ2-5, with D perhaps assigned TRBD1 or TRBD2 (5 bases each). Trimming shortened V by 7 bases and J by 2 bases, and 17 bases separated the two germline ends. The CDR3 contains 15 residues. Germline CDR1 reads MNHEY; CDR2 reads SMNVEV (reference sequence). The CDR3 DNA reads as TGTGCCAGCACCGATCCTCAGGGCGGGCAAGAGACCCAGTACTTC. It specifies CASTDPQGGQETQYF.

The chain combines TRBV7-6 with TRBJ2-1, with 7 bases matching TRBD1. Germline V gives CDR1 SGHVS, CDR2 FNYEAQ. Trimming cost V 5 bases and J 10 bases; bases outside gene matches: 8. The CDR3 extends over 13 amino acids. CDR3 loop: CASSIGTAREQFF. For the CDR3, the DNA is TGTGCCAGCAGCATAGGGACAGCAAGGGAGCAGTTCTTC.

DNA of the CDR3: TGTGCCAGTAGTATGCGAGAGACCCAGTACTTC. Its translation is CASSMRETQYF. The chain links TRBV19 to TRBJ2-5, with D unresolved. This CDR3 spans 11 amino acids. V was cut by 3 bases and J by 4 bases, with 3 bases left in between. Germline loops: CDR1 LNHDA, CDR2 SQIVND (reference sequence). The whole variable domain, remainder taken from reference TRBV19 and TRBJ2-5, is DGGITQSPKYLFRKEGQNVTLSCEQNLNHDAMYWYRQDPGQGLRLIYYSQIVNDFQKGDIAEGYSVSREKKESFPLTVTSAQKNPTAFYLCASSMRETQYFGPGTRLLVL.

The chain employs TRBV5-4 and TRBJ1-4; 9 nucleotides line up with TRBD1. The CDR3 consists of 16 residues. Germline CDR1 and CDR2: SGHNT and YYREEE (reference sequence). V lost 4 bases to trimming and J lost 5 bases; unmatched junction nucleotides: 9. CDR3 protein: CASSLQGAFKNEKLFF. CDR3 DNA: TGTGCCAGCAGCCTACAGGGGGCTTTCAAGAATGAAAAACTGTTTTTT. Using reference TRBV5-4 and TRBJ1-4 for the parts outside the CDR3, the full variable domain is ETGVTQSPTHLIKTRGQQVTLRCSSQSGHNTVSWYQQALGQGPQFIFQYYREEENGRGNFPPRFSGLQFPNYSSELNVNALELDDSALYLCASSLQGAFKNEKLFFGSGTQLSVL.